This is a list of T cell receptor beta chains from one sample in a study of identical twins. TCRdb ran MiXCR on the 5' RACE reads and lists one entry per CDR3 protein. Among around 240,000 distinct CDR3 sequences listed, under 12% were seen once. Sequencing was carried out using memory T cells sorted from blood. The receptors derive from a man aged 45 to 65 in good health. Each CDR3 is given with its conserved first and last residue. The D gene is left open where the match is weak. Size tells how often a clone was seen (once, few, many) or the class of an expanded clone, and some rows leave it out.

j_gene: TRBJ2-3
v_gene: TRBV27
abundance: many
d_gene: -
CDR3aa: CASSSRPKTDTQYF
CDR3nt: TGTGCCAGCAGTTCGAGACCAAAGACAGATACGCAGTATTTT

j_gene: TRBJ1-1
v_gene: TRBV23-1
abundance: many
d_gene: -
CDR3aa: CASSQSEGPNTEAFF
CDR3nt: TGCGCCAGCAGTCAATCTGAGGGACCGAACACTGAAGCTTTCTTT

j_gene: TRBJ2-1
v_gene: TRBV7-2
abundance: many
d_gene: TRBD1
CDR3aa: CASSARQGASEQFF
CDR3nt: TGTGCCAGCAGCGCCCGACAGGGGGCTAGTGAGCAGTTCTTC

j_gene: TRBJ2-5
v_gene: TRBV7-8
abundance: -
d_gene: TRBD1
CDR3aa: CASIGQAQETQYF
CDR3nt: TGTGCCAGCATCGGACAGGCCCAGGAGACCCAGTACTTC

j_gene: TRBJ1-5
v_gene: TRBV10-3
abundance: many
d_gene: TRBD1
CDR3aa: CAIRGIQGSPQHF
CDR3nt: TGTGCCATCAGGGGGATACAGGGGTCGCCCCAGCATTTT

j_gene: TRBJ1-5
v_gene: TRBV24-1
abundance: many
d_gene: -
CDR3aa: CATSDLWYSFAGLSNQPQHF
CDR3nt: TGTGCCACCAGTGATTTGTGGTATAGTTTCGCAGGGCTTAGCAATCAGCCCCAGCATTTT

j_gene: TRBJ2-7
v_gene: TRBV7-9
abundance: few
d_gene: -
CDR3aa: CASSPLGYEQYF
CDR3nt: TGTGCCAGCAGCCCCCTCGGGTACGAGCAGTACTTC

j_gene: TRBJ2-1
v_gene: TRBV6-1
abundance: few
d_gene: -
CDR3aa: CASRTKQGTSYNEQFF
CDR3nt: TGTGCCAGCAGGACCAAACAGGGTACGTCCTACAATGAGCAGTTCTTC

j_gene: TRBJ2-7
v_gene: TRBV5-1
abundance: -
d_gene: -
CDR3aa: CASRDLQDAYEQYF
CDR3nt: TGCGCCAGCAGAGATCTACAGGATGCCTACGAGCAGTACTTC

j_gene: TRBJ2-1
v_gene: TRBV4-2
abundance: few
d_gene: -
CDR3aa: CASSQVSDSNEQFF
CDR3nt: TGTGCCAGCAGCCAAGTTTCAGACTCCAATGAGCAGTTCTTC

j_gene: TRBJ2-3
v_gene: TRBV11-2
abundance: many
d_gene: TRBD2
CDR3aa: CASSLGLRGGTDTQYF
CDR3nt: TGTGCCAGCAGCTTAGGTCTGCGGGGGGGCACAGATACGCAGTATTTT

j_gene: TRBJ2-7
v_gene: TRBV5-1
abundance: -
d_gene: TRBD1
CDR3aa: CASSRRGQVGFDEQYF
CDR3nt: TGCGCCAGCAGCCGAAGAGGACAGGTAGGTTTTGACGAGCAGTACTTC

j_gene: TRBJ1-6
v_gene: TRBV5-1
abundance: many
d_gene: -
CDR3aa: CASSLGAGSSSPLHF
CDR3nt: TGCGCCAGCAGCTTAGGGGCCGGAAGTAGTTCACCCCTCCACTTT

j_gene: TRBJ2-7
v_gene: TRBV7-2
abundance: few
d_gene: -
CDR3aa: CASSWGPTAYSYEQYF
CDR3nt: TGTGCCAGCAGCTGGGGACCAACCGCATATTCCTACGAGCAGTACTTC

j_gene: TRBJ2-2
v_gene: TRBV7-9
abundance: many
d_gene: -
CDR3aa: CASSYGTRNTGELFF
CDR3nt: TGTGCCAGCAGCTACGGGACAAGAAACACCGGGGAGCTGTTTTTT

j_gene: TRBJ2-7
v_gene: TRBV10-3
abundance: -
d_gene: -
CDR3aa: CAISEAAGDEQYF
CDR3nt: TGTGCCATCAGTGAAGCGGCAGGGGACGAGCAGTACTTC

j_gene: TRBJ1-3
v_gene: TRBV10-3
abundance: many
d_gene: TRBD1
CDR3aa: CAIRGQGYSGNTIYF
CDR3nt: TGTGCCATCAGGGGACAGGGCTACTCTGGAAACACCATATATTTT

j_gene: TRBJ2-5
v_gene: TRBV2
abundance: -
d_gene: -
CDR3aa: CASKGRALLETQYF
CDR3nt: TGTGCCTCCAAGGGCAGGGCATTACTGGAGACCCAGTACTTC

j_gene: TRBJ2-1
v_gene: TRBV9
abundance: many
d_gene: TRBD2
CDR3aa: CASSGTSSYNEQFF
CDR3nt: TGTGCCAGCAGCGGGACTAGCAGCTACAATGAGCAGTTCTTC

j_gene: TRBJ1-1
v_gene: TRBV5-1
abundance: few
d_gene: -
CDR3aa: CASSGNLNTEAFF
CDR3nt: TGCGCCAGCAGCGGGAACTTGAACACTGAAGCTTTCTTT

j_gene: TRBJ2-4
v_gene: TRBV12-3/TRBV12-4
abundance: -
d_gene: -
CDR3aa: CASSLARGNIQYF
CDR3nt: TGTGCCAGCAGTTTAGCGAGGGGAAACATTCAGTACTTC

j_gene: TRBJ2-7
v_gene: TRBV20-1
abundance: few
d_gene: -
CDR3aa: CSAQGFYEQYF
CDR3nt: TGCAGTGCTCAGGGTTTCTACGAGCAGTACTTC

j_gene: TRBJ2-1
v_gene: TRBV6-6
abundance: few
d_gene: TRBD1
CDR3aa: CASRDRVNEQFF
CDR3nt: TGTGCCAGCAGAGACAGGGTCAATGAGCAGTTCTTC

j_gene: TRBJ2-1
v_gene: TRBV7-2
abundance: -
d_gene: TRBD2
CDR3aa: CASSFRLAGAYQFF
CDR3nt: TGTGCCAGCAGCTTCCGACTAGCGGGGGCCTACCAGTTCTTC

j_gene: TRBJ2-5
v_gene: TRBV20-1
abundance: few
d_gene: TRBD2
CDR3aa: CSASVSGYQETQYF
CDR3nt: TGCAGTGCTAGTGTTAGCGGGTACCAAGAGACCCAGTACTTC

j_gene: TRBJ2-2
v_gene: TRBV20-1
abundance: many
d_gene: TRBD2
CDR3aa: CSAPGSGNAGELFF
CDR3nt: TGCAGTGCCCCGGGTAGCGGGAATGCCGGGGAGCTGTTTTTT

j_gene: TRBJ2-7
v_gene: TRBV10-3
abundance: -
d_gene: TRBD1
CDR3aa: CAISGVGQGSYEQYF
CDR3nt: TGTGCCATCAGTGGTGTGGGACAGGGCTCCTACGAGCAGTACTTC

j_gene: TRBJ2-5
v_gene: TRBV20-1
abundance: few
d_gene: TRBD2
CDR3aa: CSARDSGLAGYQETQYF
CDR3nt: TGCAGTGCTAGAGATTCAGGACTAGCGGGGTACCAAGAGACCCAGTACTTC

j_gene: TRBJ2-1
v_gene: TRBV29-1
abundance: many
d_gene: TRBD2
CDR3aa: CSVGLGGYEQFF
CDR3nt: TGCAGCGTCGGACTAGGTGGCTATGAGCAGTTCTTC

j_gene: TRBJ2-3
v_gene: TRBV20-1
abundance: many
d_gene: -
CDR3aa: CSAPPLTSDTQYF
CDR3nt: TGCAGTGCTCCTCCCTTAACATCCGATACGCAGTATTTT

j_gene: TRBJ1-4
v_gene: TRBV7-9
abundance: few
d_gene: TRBD1
CDR3aa: CASSPDWDSLSEKLFF
CDR3nt: TGTGCCAGCAGCCCGGACTGGGACAGTTTGTCAGAAAAACTGTTTTTT

j_gene: TRBJ2-1
v_gene: TRBV5-1
abundance: many
d_gene: -
CDR3aa: CASSLGPGGRGGYNEQFF
CDR3nt: TGCGCCAGCAGCTTGGGCCCGGGGGGACGAGGGGGCTACAATGAGCAGTTCTTC

j_gene: TRBJ1-2
v_gene: TRBV24-1
abundance: few
d_gene: -
CDR3aa: CATSDLRHDYGYTF
CDR3nt: TGTGCCACCAGTGATTTGAGACACGACTATGGCTACACCTTC

j_gene: TRBJ2-2
v_gene: TRBV4-1
abundance: few
d_gene: -
CDR3aa: CASSQEPGGYFGELFF
CDR3nt: TGCGCCAGCAGCCAAGAGCCAGGAGGGTATTTCGGGGAGCTGTTTTTT

j_gene: TRBJ2-7
v_gene: TRBV29-1
abundance: -
d_gene: -
CDR3aa: CSVVGAYEQYF
CDR3nt: TGCAGCGTTGTCGGAGCCTACGAGCAGTACTTC

j_gene: TRBJ1-1
v_gene: TRBV20-1
abundance: many
d_gene: TRBD1
CDR3aa: CSAFKTRTGDTEAFF
CDR3nt: TGCAGTGCTTTCAAAACCAGGACAGGGGACACTGAAGCTTTCTTT

j_gene: TRBJ2-5
v_gene: TRBV5-1
abundance: many
d_gene: TRBD2
CDR3aa: CASSLLAGEETQYF
CDR3nt: TGCGCCAGCAGCTTACTAGCGGGAGAAGAGACCCAGTACTTC

j_gene: TRBJ1-6
v_gene: TRBV27
abundance: many
d_gene: -
CDR3aa: CASSQTDSLRSPLHF
CDR3nt: TGTGCCAGCAGTCAAACCGACAGTCTTAGGTCACCCCTCCACTTT

j_gene: TRBJ2-1
v_gene: TRBV9
abundance: few
d_gene: TRBD2
CDR3aa: CASTTGRGSYNEQFF
CDR3nt: TGTGCCAGCACCACGGGGCGGGGGTCCTACAATGAGCAGTTCTTC

j_gene: TRBJ2-3
v_gene: TRBV27
abundance: many
d_gene: TRBD2
CDR3aa: CASSLSWRERGTDTQYF
CDR3nt: TGTGCCAGCAGTTTATCGTGGCGGGAGAGGGGCACAGATACGCAGTATTTT

j_gene: TRBJ1-1
v_gene: TRBV18
abundance: few
d_gene: -
CDR3aa: CASSRPGDSEAFF
CDR3nt: TGTGCCAGCTCACGGCCAGGGGACTCTGAAGCTTTCTTT

j_gene: TRBJ2-1
v_gene: TRBV7-2
abundance: many
d_gene: TRBD1
CDR3aa: CASSPRGGNYNEQFF
CDR3nt: TGTGCCAGCAGCCCGCGAGGGGGCAACTACAATGAGCAGTTCTTC

j_gene: TRBJ2-3
v_gene: TRBV4-3
abundance: -
d_gene: -
CDR3aa: CASSQDGIESTDTQYF
CDR3nt: TGCGCCAGCAGCCAAGATGGGATTGAAAGCACAGATACGCAGTATTTT

j_gene: TRBJ2-1
v_gene: TRBV6-5
abundance: many
d_gene: TRBD1
CDR3aa: CASGQAYNEQFF
CDR3nt: TGTGCCAGTGGACAGGCCTACAATGAGCAGTTCTTC

j_gene: TRBJ1-2
v_gene: TRBV9
abundance: many
d_gene: -
CDR3aa: CASSVGRGNYGYTF
CDR3nt: TGTGCCAGCAGCGTAGGGAGGGGGAACTATGGCTACACCTTC

j_gene: TRBJ2-4
v_gene: TRBV20-1
abundance: many
d_gene: -
CDR3aa: CSAAPRVWDKNIQYF
CDR3nt: TGCAGTGCAGCACCCAGGGTTTGGGACAAAAACATTCAGTACTTC

j_gene: TRBJ2-7
v_gene: TRBV5-1
abundance: many
d_gene: TRBD1
CDR3aa: CASSWTGTSYEQYF
CDR3nt: TGCGCCAGCAGCTGGACAGGGACCTCCTACGAGCAGTACTTC